These 10 T cell receptor beta chains originate from one sample sequenced in a study of early stage breast cancer tumors (dated by TCRdb to about 2017). Receptor amplification or capture employed the immunoSEQ multiplex PCR assay. Sourced from immuneACCESS, this table was stored by TCRdb with only in-frame sequences that have V and J called. A share of the clones is absent; for the studies checked, an unresolved V gene accounts for under half, and the remainder has no known explanation. The table for this sample lists about 70,000 clones; about 85% of them were counted only once. The biggest ten clones account for about 4.4% of the sample. Sample: blood. Every receptor here comes from a person aged 40 to 50 with breast cancer.

To note about this clone: A junction end diverges from the germline sequence, so it may reflect a read error. This rearrangement joins TRBV5-5 to TRBJ1-2, with D unclear. The CDR3 length is 13 residues. The germline gives CDR1 SGHKS, CDR2 YYEKEE (reference sequence). CDR3 DNA: TGTGCCAGCAACTTGGTGGGGAACTATGGCTACACCTTC. Protein: CASNLVGNYGYTF.

CDR3 sequence (DNA): TGTGCCAGTAGTATCTGGGGCTCCTACAATGAGCAGTTCTTC. It is translated as CASSIWGSYNEQFF. The rearrangement links TRBV19 to TRBJ2-1; D gene ambiguous. CDR1 is LNHDA, CDR2 SQIVND, per germline (reference sequence). V shed 3 bases and J shed 0 bases, with 6 bases lying between them. This CDR3 spans 14 amino acids.

The V gene is TRBV6-1, the J gene TRBJ2-3; the match to TRBD2 covers 11 bases. V lost 9 bases to trimming and J lost 5 bases; unmatched junction nucleotides: 7. Germline lookup yields CDR1 MNHNS and CDR2 SASEGT. CDR3 length equals 14 residues. CDR3 protein: CASITSGRGDTQYF. The CDR3 nucleotides are TGTGCCAGTATAACTAGCGGGAGAGGAGATACGCAGTATTTT.

Here the CDR3 reads CAWAGYLDTQYF. The CDR3 DNA reads TGTGCCTGGGCGGGATATTTAGATACGCAGTATTTT. The chain carries TRBV30 and TRBJ2-3; D possibly corresponds to TRBD2 (6 bases). Trimming shortened V by 5 bases and J by 5 bases, and 11 bases separated the two germline ends. Per the germline V gene, CDR1 is GTSNPN and CDR2 is SVGIG (reference sequence). The CDR3 consists of 12 residues.

This chain joins TRBV9 and TRBJ2-7, with TRBD1 matching over 7 bases. CDR1 is SGDLS, CDR2 YYNGEE, per germline. V was pared by 0 bases and J by 0 bases, with 3 bases of the junction left unmatched. CDR3 length: 15 residues. This chain's CDR3 is CASSVEGDSSYEQYF. CDR3 bases: TGTGCCAGCAGCGTAGAAGGGGACAGCTCCTACGAGCAGTACTTC.

The chain recombines TRBV5-6 with TRBJ2-7; D remains unclear. The CDR3 has 15 amino acids. The V end lost 5 bases, the J end lost 0 bases, and 15 bases lay between the germline ends. From germline, CDR1 is SGHDT and CDR2 YYEEEE. The CDR3 here is CASSSPFGASYEQYF. CDR3 DNA sequence: TGTGCCAGCAGTAGCCCCTTTGGAGCCTCCTACGAGCAGTACTTC. The full variable domain, its missing parts supplied by reference TRBV5-6 and TRBJ2-7, is DAGVTQSPTHLIKTRGQQVTLRCSPKSGHDTVSWYQQALGQGPQFIFQYYEEEERQRGNFPDRFSGHQFPNYSSELNVNALLLGDSALYLCASSSPFGASYEQYFGPGTRLTVT.

V usage is TRBV11-2 and J usage is TRBJ1-1, with TRBD1 as a possible D gene (5 bases). CDR1 SGHAT and CDR2 FQNNGV come from the germline V gene. The germline V and J ends were trimmed by 5 bases and 1 base, with 14 bases remaining between them. The CDR3 is 15 amino acids. CDR3 sequence (DNA): TGTGCCAGCAGCCTAACTAGACAGAAGAACACTGAAGCTTTCTTT. Translated: CASSLTRQKNTEAFF. The complete variable domain, with remaining parts taken from reference TRBV11-2 and TRBJ1-1, reads EAGVAQSPRYKIIEKRQSVAFWCNPISGHATLYWYQQILGQGPKLLIQFQNNGVVDDSQLPKDRFSAERLKGVDSTLKIQPAKLEDSAVYLCASSLTRQKNTEAFFGQGTRLTVV.

The gene calls are TRBV6-5 and TRBJ2-7; D possibly corresponds to TRBD2 (5 bases). This CDR3 comprises 14 residues. V lost 2 bases and J lost 4, with 12 bases in between. CDR1 and CDR2 (germline): MNHEY, SVGAGI. DNA for the CDR3: TGTGCCAGCAGTTACCAGCGGCTTGGGTACGAGCAGTACTTC. Its translation: CASSYQRLGYEQYF.

A few counts support this clone. The chain recombines TRBV19 with TRBJ2-1; 8 bases are shared with TRBD2. The CDR3 extends over 14 amino acids. The germline CDR1 and CDR2 sequences are LNHDA and SQIVND (reference sequence). With 3 bases clipped from V and 10 bases from J, the junction kept 8 bases outside the gene matches. CDR3: CASSIFGRAGEQFF. The CDR3, as DNA: TGTGCCAGTAGTATCTTCGGGAGGGCTGGGGAGCAGTTCTTC.

This chain connects TRBV30 to TRBJ2-1; 7 nucleotides line up with TRBD2. Germline loops: CDR1 GTSNPN, CDR2 SVGIG (reference sequence). The CDR3 extends over 15 amino acids. Unmatched junction bases numbered 5, after V lost 2 bases and J lost 1 base. The CDR3 coding sequence is TGTGCCTGGAGTCTCCCCGGGGGGTCCTACAATGAGCAGTTCTTC. This translates into CAWSLPGGSYNEQFF.